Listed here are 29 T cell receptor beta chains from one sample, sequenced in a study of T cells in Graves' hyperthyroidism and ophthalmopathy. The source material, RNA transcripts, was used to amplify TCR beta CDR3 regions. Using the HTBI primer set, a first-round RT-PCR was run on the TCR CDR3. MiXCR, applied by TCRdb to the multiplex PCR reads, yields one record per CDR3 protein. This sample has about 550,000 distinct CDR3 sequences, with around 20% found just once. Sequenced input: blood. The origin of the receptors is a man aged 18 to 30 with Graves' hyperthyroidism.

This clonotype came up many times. In nucleotides, the CDR3 is TGTGCCAGCTCACCACCGGGTAGACAGAGAATGAACACTGAAGCTTTCTTT. Protein product: CASSPPGRQRMNTEAFF. The V and J genes are TRBV18 and TRBJ1-1, with D maybe TRBD1 (5 bases). This CDR3 has 17 amino acids. V was trimmed by 0 bases and J by 0 bases, leaving 14 bases between them. Germline V gives CDR1 KGHSH, CDR2 LQKENI.

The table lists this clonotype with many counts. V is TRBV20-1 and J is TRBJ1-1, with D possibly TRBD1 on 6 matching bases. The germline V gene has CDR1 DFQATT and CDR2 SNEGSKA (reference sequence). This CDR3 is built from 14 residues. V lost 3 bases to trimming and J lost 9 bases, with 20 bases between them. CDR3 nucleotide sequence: TGCAGTGCTAGCCCCACGGGAAAGGGGGGCAAAGCTTTCTTT. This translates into CSASPTGKGGKAFF.

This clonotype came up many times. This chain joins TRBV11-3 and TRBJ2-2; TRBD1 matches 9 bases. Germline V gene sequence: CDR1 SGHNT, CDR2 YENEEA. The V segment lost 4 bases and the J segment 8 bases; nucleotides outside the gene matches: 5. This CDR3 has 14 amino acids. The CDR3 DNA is TGTGCCAGCAGCTCGCGACAGGGGGAGGGGGAGCTGTTTTTT. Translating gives CASSSRQGEGELFF.

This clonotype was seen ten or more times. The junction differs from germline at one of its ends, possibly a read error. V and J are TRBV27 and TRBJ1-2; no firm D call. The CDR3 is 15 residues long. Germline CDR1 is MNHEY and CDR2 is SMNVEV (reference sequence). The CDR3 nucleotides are TGTGCCAGCAGTCTATCTGGAGGGATGACCTATGGCTACACCTTC. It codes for CASSLSGGMTYGYTF.

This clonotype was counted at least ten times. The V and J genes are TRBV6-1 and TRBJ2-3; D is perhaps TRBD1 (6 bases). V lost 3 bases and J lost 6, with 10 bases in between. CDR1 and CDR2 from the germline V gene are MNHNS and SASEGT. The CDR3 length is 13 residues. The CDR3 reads CASSDRTDDTQYF. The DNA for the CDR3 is TGTGCCAGCAGTGATAGGACAGACGATACGCAGTATTTT.

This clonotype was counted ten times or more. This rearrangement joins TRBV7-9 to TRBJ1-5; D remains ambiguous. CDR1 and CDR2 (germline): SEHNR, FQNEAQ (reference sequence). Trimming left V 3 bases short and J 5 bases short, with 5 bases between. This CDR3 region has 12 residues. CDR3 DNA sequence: TGTGCCAGCAGCTTGGTCGATCAGCCCCAGCATTTT. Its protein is CASSLVDQPQHF.

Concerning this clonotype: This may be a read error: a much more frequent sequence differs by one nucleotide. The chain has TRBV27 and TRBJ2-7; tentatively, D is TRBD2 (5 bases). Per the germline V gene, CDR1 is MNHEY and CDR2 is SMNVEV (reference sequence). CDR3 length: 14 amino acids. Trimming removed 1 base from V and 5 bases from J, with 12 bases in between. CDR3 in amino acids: CASSLYEGVNEQYF. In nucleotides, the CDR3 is TGTGCCAGCAGTTTATACGAGGGCGTCAACGAGCAGTACTTC.

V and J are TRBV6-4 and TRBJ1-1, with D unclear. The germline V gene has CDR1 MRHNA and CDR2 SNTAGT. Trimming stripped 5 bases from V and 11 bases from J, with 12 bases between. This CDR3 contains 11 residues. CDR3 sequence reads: CASSNLLEAFF. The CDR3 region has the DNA TGTGCCAGCAGTAATCTATTAGAGGCTTTCTTT.

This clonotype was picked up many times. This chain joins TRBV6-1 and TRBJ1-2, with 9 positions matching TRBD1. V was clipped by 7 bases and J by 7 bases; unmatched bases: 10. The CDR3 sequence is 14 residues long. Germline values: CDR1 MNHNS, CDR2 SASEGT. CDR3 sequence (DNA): TGTGCCAGCATCCAGGACAGGGGATCCCCTGGCTACACCTTC. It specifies CASIQDRGSPGYTF.

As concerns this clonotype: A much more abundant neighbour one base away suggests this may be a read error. CDR3 sequence reads: CASSLETGDSYEQYF. In nucleotides, the CDR3 is TGTGCCAGCAGCTTAGAGACAGGGGACTCCTACGAGCAGTACTTC. J is TRBJ2-7 and V is TRBV11-3, with 8 bases matching TRBD1. The V segment lost 0 bases and the J segment 0 bases; nucleotides outside the gene matches: 1. There are 15 residues in the CDR3. CDR1 is SGHNT and CDR2 is YENEEA in the germline V gene.

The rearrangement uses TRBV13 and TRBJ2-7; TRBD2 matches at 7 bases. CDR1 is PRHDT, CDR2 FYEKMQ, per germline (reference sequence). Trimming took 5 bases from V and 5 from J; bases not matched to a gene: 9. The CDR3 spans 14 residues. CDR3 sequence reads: CASSAAGEPNEQYF. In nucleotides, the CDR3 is TGTGCCAGCAGCGCCGCGGGGGAGCCGAACGAGCAGTACTTC.

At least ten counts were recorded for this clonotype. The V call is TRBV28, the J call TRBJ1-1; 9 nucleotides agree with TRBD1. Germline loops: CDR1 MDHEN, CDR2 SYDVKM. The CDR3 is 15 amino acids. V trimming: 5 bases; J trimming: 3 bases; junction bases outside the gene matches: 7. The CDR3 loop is CASSRNRGPDTEAFF. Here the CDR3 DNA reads TGTGCCAGCAGTAGGAACAGGGGGCCGGACACTGAAGCTTTCTTT.

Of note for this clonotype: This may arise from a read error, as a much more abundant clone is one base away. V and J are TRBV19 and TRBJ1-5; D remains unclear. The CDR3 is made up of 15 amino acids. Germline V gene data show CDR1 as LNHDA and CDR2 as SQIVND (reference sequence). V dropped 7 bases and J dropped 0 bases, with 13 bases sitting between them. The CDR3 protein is CASTFTAYSNQPQHF. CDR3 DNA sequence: TGTGCCAGTACTTTCACAGCTTATAGCAATCAGCCCCAGCATTTT.

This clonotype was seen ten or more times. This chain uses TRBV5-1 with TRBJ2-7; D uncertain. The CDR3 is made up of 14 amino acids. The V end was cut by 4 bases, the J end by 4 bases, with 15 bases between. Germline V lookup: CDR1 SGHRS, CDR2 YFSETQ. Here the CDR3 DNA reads TGCGCCAGCAGCCATGGCCCCGGTGGGTACGAGCAGTACTTC. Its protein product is CASSHGPGGYEQYF.

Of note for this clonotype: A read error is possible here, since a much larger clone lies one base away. The CDR3: CASSGVASMETQYF. The CDR3 bases are TGTGCCAGCAGCGGGGTGGCCAGCATGGAGACCCAGTACTTC. The chain has TRBV6-1 and TRBJ2-5; TRBD2 is a possible D gene (5 bases). Germline CDR1 MNHNS, CDR2 SASEGT. CDR3 length: 14 residues. Trimming shortened V by 6 bases and J by 5 bases, and 16 bases separated the two germline ends.

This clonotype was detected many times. CDR3 loop: CASSPNLGGWMHQPQHF. CDR3 bases: TGTGCCAGCAGCCCCAATTTGGGGGGTTGGATGCACCAGCCCCAGCATTTT. This chain links TRBV11-2 with TRBJ1-5, with D perhaps matching TRBD1 (5 bases). Trimming removed 5 bases from V and 7 bases from J, with 24 bases in between. Per the germline V gene, CDR1 is SGHAT and CDR2 is FQNNGV. This CDR3 is 17 amino acids long.

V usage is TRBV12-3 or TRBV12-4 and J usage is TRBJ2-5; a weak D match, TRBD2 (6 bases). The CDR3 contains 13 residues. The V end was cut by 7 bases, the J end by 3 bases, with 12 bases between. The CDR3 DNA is TGTGCCAGCACTTTGGGCGGGGAAGAGACCCAGTACTTC. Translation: CASTLGGEETQYF.

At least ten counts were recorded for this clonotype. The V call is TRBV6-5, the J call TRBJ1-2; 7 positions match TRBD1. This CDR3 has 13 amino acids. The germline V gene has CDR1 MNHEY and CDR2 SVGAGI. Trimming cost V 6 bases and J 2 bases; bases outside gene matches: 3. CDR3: CASSKTGNYGYTF. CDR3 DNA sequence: TGTGCCAGCAGCAAGACAGGGAACTATGGCTACACCTTC.

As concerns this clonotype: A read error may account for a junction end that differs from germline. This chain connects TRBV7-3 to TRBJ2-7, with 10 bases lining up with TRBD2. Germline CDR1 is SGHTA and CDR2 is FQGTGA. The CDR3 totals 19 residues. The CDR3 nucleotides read TGTGCCAGCAGCCCCCTGCCCCCCACTAGCGGGGTCCTTCCCTACGAGCTGTACTTC. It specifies CASSPLPPTSGVLPYELYF.

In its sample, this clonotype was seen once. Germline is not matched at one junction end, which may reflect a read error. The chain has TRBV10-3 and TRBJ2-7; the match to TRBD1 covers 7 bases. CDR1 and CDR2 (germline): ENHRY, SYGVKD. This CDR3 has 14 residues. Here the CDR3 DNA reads TGTGCCATCAGTGAAAGTACAGGGGTAACCCCGGGGCACTTC. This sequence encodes CAISESTGVTPGHF.

The CDR3: CASSPLRTGGLFYGYTF. The CDR3 DNA reads TGTGCCAGCTCACCATTGCGGACAGGGGGCCTTTTCTATGGCTACACCTTC. The V call is TRBV18, the J call TRBJ1-2; 11 bases line up with TRBD1. The CDR3 length is 17 residues. CDR1 and CDR2 (germline): KGHSH, LQKENI. V dropped 2 bases and J dropped 4; count of bases not matched to a gene: 9.

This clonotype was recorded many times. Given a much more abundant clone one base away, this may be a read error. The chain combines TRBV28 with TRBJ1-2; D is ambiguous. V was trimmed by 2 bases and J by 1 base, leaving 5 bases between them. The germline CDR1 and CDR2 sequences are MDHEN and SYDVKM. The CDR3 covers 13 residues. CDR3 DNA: TGTGCCAGCAGTTTAAGGAATAACTATGGCTACACCTTC. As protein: CASSLRNNYGYTF.

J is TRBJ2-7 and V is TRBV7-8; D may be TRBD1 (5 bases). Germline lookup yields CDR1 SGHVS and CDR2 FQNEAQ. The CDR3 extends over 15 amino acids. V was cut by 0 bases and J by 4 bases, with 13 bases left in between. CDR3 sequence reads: CASSLAPAGRYEQYF. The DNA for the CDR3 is TGTGCCAGCAGCTTAGCGCCGGCAGGGCGGTACGAGCAGTACTTC.

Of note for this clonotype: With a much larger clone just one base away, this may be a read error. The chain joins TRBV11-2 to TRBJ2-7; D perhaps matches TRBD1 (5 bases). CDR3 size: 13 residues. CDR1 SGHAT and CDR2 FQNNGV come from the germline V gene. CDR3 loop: CASSWTQGNEQCF. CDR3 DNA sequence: TGTGCCAGCAGCTGGACCCAGGGAAACGAGCAGTGCTTC. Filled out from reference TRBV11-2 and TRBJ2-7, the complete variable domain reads EAGVAQSPRYKIIEKRQSVAFWCNPISGHATLYWYQQILGQGPKLLIQFQNNGVVDDSQLPKDRFSAERLKGVDSTLKIQPAKLEDSAVYLCASSWTQGNEQCFGPGTRLTVT.

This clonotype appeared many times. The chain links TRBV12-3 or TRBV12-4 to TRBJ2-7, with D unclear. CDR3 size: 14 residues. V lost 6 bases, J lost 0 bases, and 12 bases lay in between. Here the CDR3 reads CASSQSTSSYEQYF. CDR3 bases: TGTGCCAGCAGCCAATCCACAAGCTCCTACGAGCAGTACTTC.

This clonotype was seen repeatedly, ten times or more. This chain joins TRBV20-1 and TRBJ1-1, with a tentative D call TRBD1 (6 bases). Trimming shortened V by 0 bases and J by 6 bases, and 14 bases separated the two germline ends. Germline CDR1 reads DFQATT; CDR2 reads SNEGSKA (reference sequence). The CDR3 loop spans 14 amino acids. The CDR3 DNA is TGCAGTGCTAGAGATGAGGCGAGGGGGGCTGAAGCTTTCTTT. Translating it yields CSARDEARGAEAFF.

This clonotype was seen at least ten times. The CDR3 is CATSDIGVGGELFF. CDR3 sequence (DNA): TGTGCCACCAGTGACATAGGGGTAGGCGGGGAGCTGTTTTTT. V gene TRBV24-1 combines with J gene TRBJ2-2; a weak D match, TRBD1 (5 bases). The CDR3 covers 14 residues. Per the germline V gene, CDR1 is KGHDR and CDR2 is SFDVKD. V lost 4 bases, J lost 7 bases, and 12 bases lay in between.

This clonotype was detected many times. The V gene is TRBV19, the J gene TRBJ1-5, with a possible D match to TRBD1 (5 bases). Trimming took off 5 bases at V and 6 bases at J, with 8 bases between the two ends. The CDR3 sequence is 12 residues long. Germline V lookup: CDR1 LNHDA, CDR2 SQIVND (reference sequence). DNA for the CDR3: TGTGCCAGTAGTTGGGGGACTCAGCCCCAGCATTTT. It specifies CASSWGTQPQHF.

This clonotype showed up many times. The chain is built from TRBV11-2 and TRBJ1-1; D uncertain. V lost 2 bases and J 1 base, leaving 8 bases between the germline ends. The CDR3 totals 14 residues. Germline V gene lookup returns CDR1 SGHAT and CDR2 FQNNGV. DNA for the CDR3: TGTGCCAGCAGCTTAAATCCGGAGAACACTGAAGCTTTCTTT. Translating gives CASSLNPENTEAFF.